The 8 T cell receptor gamma chains below all came from one sample that was sequenced in a study of gammadelta T cells in human blood. TCRdb called clones from the RT-PCR reads again using CATT. Among around 280 gamma-chain clones listed, 2% to 2.5% were seen once. Specimen: Vgamma9Vdelta2 gamma-delta T cells from infant blood. The receptor source for this set is a human donor.

This clone is categorized as large. The chain carries TRGV9 and TRGJP. Trimming took 5 bases from V and 5 from J; bases not matched to a gene: 3. The CDR3 sequence is 15 residues long. From germline, CDR1 is GITISATS and CDR2 ISYDGTV (reference sequence). In nucleotides, the CDR3 is TGTGCCTTGTGGGCGAAAGAGTTGGGCAAAAAAATCAAGGTATTT. Encoded protein: CALWAKELGKKIKVF.

This clone is judged medium-sized (0.01 to 0.1%). The rearrangement joins TRGV9 to TRGJP. Because TCRdb records no J gene, it was assigned here through a match of the DNA to germline. CDR3 length equals 14 residues. The germline gives CDR1 GITISATS, CDR2 ISYDGTV (reference sequence). V gave up 3 bases and J gave up 11 bases; unmatched junction bases: 4. The CDR3 DNA reads TGTGCCTTGTGGGAGTGGATGGGCAAAAAAATCAAGGTATTT. This gives the protein CALWEWMGKKIKVF.

In its sample, this clone is large. This CDR3 is also generated by other DNA sequences in the sample. V usage is TRGV9 and J usage is TRGJP. Per the germline V gene, CDR1 is GITISATS and CDR2 is ISYDGTV (reference sequence). The trim removed 0 bases at V and 5 bases at J, leaving 4 bases unmatched. The CDR3 consists of 17 residues. The CDR3 region has the DNA TGTGCCTTGTGGGAGGTGCTCGAAGAGTTGGGCAAAAAAATCAAGGTATTT. Residues: CALWEVLEELGKKIKVF.

There are a few counts of this clone. A single base is all that separates this from a far larger clone, so a read error is likely. This specimen includes other DNA sequences encoding the same CDR3. The V gene is TRGV5, the J gene TRGJ1 or TRGJ2. In germline, CDR1 is VINAFY, CDR2 YDVSNSKD. The CDR3 runs 10 residues. CDR3 DNA: TGTGCCACCTGGGATTATAAGAAACTATTT. It specifies CATWDYKKLF.

This clone is large. A far larger clone is only one base removed, so a read error is likely. Other nucleotide sequences from this sample produce the same CDR3. The chain joins TRGV9 to TRGJP. The CDR3 loop spans 16 amino acids. Germline V gene lookup returns CDR1 GITISATS and CDR2 ISYDGTV (reference sequence). With V trimmed by 2 bases and J by 3 bases, 1 base remained unmatched. CDR3 residues: CALWEAQELGKKIKVF. CDR3 nucleotide sequence: TGTGCCTTGTGGGAGGCGCAAGAGTTGGGCAAAAAAATCAAGGTATTT.

Within the sample, this clone is large (0.1 to 1%). The genes are TRGV9 and TRGJP. V shed 0 bases, J shed 6 bases, and the junction held 8 bases outside the gene matches. CDR3 size: 18 residues. Looked up from germline, CDR1 is GITISATS and CDR2 is ISYDGTV (reference sequence). This CDR3 is CALWEVRGRELGKKIKVF. The CDR3 DNA is TGTGCCTTGTGGGAGGTGCGAGGGAGAGAGTTGGGCAAAAAAATCAAGGTATTT.

This clone appeared a few times. This chain uses TRGV9 with TRGJ1 or TRGJ2. Unmatched junction bases numbered 0, after V lost 0 bases and J lost 13 bases. CDR3 length: 9 amino acids. Per the germline V gene, CDR1 is GITISATS and CDR2 is ISYDGTV (reference sequence). The CDR3 region has the DNA TGTGCCTTGTGGGAGGTGAAACTCTTT. It encodes CALWEVKLF.

By sample share, this clone is large (0.1 to 1%). A far larger clone is off by one base, so a read error is likely. The sample has other DNA sequences that encode this CDR3 too. This chain connects TRGV9 to TRGJP. V was pared by 1 base and J by 4 bases, with 1 base of the junction left unmatched. Germline values: CDR1 GITISATS, CDR2 ISYDGTV (reference sequence). The CDR3 length is 16 residues. CDR3 DNA sequence: TGTGCCTTGTGGGAGGTCCAAGAGTTGGGCAAAAAAATCAAGGTATTT. Translating it yields CALWEVQELGKKIKVF.